This T cell receptor beta chain appears in the sequencing data of a study of regulatory T cells in long-lasting Graves disease. Study results and caveats: Segments TRBV28, TRBJ1-2 and TRBJ2-5 showed preferential usage in persistent disease.

Trimming at V came to 5 bases and at J to 5 bases, leaving 9 bases not matched to a gene. The length of the CDR3 is 15 residues. Germline CDR1 LGHDT, CDR2 YNNKEL (reference sequence). TCR beta libraries were built with iRepertoire HTBI primers and Arm-PCR of CDR3 regions. TCRdb fed the multiplex PCR reads into MiXCR, producing one record per CDR3 protein. There are 600,000 to 850,000 distinct CDR3 sequences in the sample; roughly 30% occur only once, and about two fifths lies in the top ten. Time point denoted: persistent/refractory GD, antithyroid drugs over 5 years with positive TRAb. PBMC-derived RNA was used for the TCR library. Patients with Graves' disease were diagnosed by American Thyroid Association guidelines. In the case of this clonotype: Antigen unknown.

The sample consisted of peripheral blood mononuclear cells (PBMCs), taken when the disease was refractory, from a patient treated with antithyroid drugs. This chain connects TRBV3-1 to TRBJ2-7; TRBD2 agrees at 10 bases. The clonotype originates from a female donor with Graves disease. The CDR3 sequence is CASSFPAGGMNEQYF. The DNA for the CDR3 is TGTGCCAGCAGCTTCCCAGCGGGAGGGATGAACGAGCAGTACTTC.